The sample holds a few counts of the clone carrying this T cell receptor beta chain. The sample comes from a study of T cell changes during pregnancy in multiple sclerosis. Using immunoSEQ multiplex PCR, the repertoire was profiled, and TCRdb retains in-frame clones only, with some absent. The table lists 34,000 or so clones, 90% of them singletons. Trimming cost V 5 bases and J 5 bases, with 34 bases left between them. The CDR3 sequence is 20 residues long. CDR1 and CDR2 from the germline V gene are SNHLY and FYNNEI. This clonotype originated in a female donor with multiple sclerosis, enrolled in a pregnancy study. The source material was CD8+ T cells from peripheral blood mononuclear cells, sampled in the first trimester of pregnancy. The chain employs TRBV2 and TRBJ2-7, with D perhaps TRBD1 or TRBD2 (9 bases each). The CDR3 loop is CASSTYRDRETSGGSDEQYF. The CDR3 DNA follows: TGTGCCAGCAGTACCTACCGGGACAGGGAGACTAGCGGTGGATCCGACGAGCAGTACTTC.